The 14 T cell receptor beta chains below all came from one sample that was sequenced in a study of T cell responses to AZD1222 COVID-19 vaccine. The protocol was immunoSEQ multiplex PCR, while the TCRdb copy is restricted to in-frame clones and leaves out a portion. The data show 150,000 to 200,000 clones, 85% to 90% seen once. The starting material was peripheral blood, obtained on day 0 of AZD1222 vaccination. Source of these receptors: an adult in good health.

V is TRBV6-6 and J is TRBJ2-7; D perhaps matches TRBD1 (7 bases). Trimming stripped 7 bases from V and 3 bases from J, with 16 bases between. CDR1 and CDR2 from the germline V gene are MNHNY and SVGAGI (reference sequence). The CDR3 covers 14 residues. This CDR3 is CASTFRQGGYEQYF. The CDR3 DNA reads as TGTGCCAGCACCTTTCGACAGGGAGGCTACGAGCAGTACTTC.

The genes are TRBV28 and TRBJ1-2; D is undetermined. This CDR3 comprises 15 residues. Germline loops: CDR1 MDHEN, CDR2 SYDVKM. Trimming shortened V by 1 base and J by 4 bases, and 13 bases separated the two germline ends. This chain's CDR3 is CASSLSVSGSYGYTF. The DNA of the CDR3 is TGTGCCAGCAGTTTATCTGTCTCGGGCTCCTATGGCTACACCTTC.

The rearrangement joins TRBV18 to TRBJ1-1, with D hard to call. This CDR3 has 17 amino acids. The V gene lost 1 base and the J gene lost 0 bases, with 15 bases spanning the gap. Germline CDR1 is KGHSH and CDR2 is LQKENI. CDR3 in amino acids: CASSPRATLPMNTEAFF. The CDR3 coding sequence is TGTGCCAGCTCACCACGGGCCACATTACCGATGAACACTGAAGCTTTCTTT.

V usage is TRBV14 and J usage is TRBJ2-7; D is uncertain. V was shortened by 1 base and J by 9 bases, with 7 bases between the two germline ends. The CDR3 length is 11 residues. Germline V CDR1 and CDR2: SGHDN, FVKESK. The CDR3 region has the DNA TGTGCCAGCAGCCAAGGAACGCTGCAGTACTTC. Translating gives CASSQGTLQYF. The variable domain in full, completed from reference TRBV14 and TRBJ2-7, reads EAGVTQFPSHSVIEKGQTVTLRCDPISGHDNLYWYRRVMGKEIKFLLHFVKESKQDESGMPNNRFLAERTGGTYSTLKVQPAELEDSGVYFCASSQGTLQYFGPGTRLTVT.

The chain recombines TRBV6-4 with TRBJ1-2; a possible D gene is TRBD1 (5 bases). The length of the CDR3 is 14 residues. CDR1 is MRHNA and CDR2 is SNTAGT in the germline V gene. V was clipped by 6 bases and J by 8 bases, with 19 bases between them. CDR3 region: CASRSREGLGGYTF. CDR3 in DNA: TGTGCCAGCAGATCCAGGGAGGGGCTTGGCGGCTACACCTTC.

The rearrangement links TRBV30 to TRBJ2-3; 14 positions agree with TRBD2. CDR3 size: 19 residues. CDR1 GTSNPN and CDR2 SVGIG come from the germline V gene (reference sequence). After removal of 2 bases from V and 1 base from J, the junction contained 11 bases not matched to a gene. CDR3 region: CAWSTTGTSGSWGTDTQYF. The CDR3 DNA reads as TGTGCCTGGAGTACAACCGGGACTAGCGGGAGCTGGGGCACAGATACGCAGTATTTT.

The rearrangement uses TRBV9 and TRBJ2-5, with D unclear. V lost 0 bases to trimming and J lost 2 bases, with 11 bases between them. This CDR3 spans 15 amino acids. In germline, CDR1 is SGDLS, CDR2 YYNGEE. In DNA, the CDR3 is TGTGCCAGCAGCGTAGTAACAGCCTTGCAAGAGACCCAGTACTTC. Translated: CASSVVTALQETQYF.

This sequence joins TRBV18 and TRBJ2-1; D gene uncertain. Looked up from germline, CDR1 is KGHSH and CDR2 is LQKENI. The CDR3 is 13 amino acids. With 4 bases removed from V and 5 bases from J, the gap between germline ends came to 9 bases. CDR3 nucleotide sequence: TGTGCCAGCTCACTGATGGTCAACAATGAGCAGTTCTTC. Its translation is CASSLMVNNEQFF. Complete variable domain (other parts from reference TRBV18 and TRBJ2-1): NAGVMQNPRHLVRRRGQEARLRCSPMKGHSHVYWYRQLPEEGLKFMVYLQKENIIDESGMPKERFSAEFPKEGPSILRIQQVVRGDSAAYFCASSLMVNNEQFFGPGTRLTVL.

J is TRBJ1-2 and V is TRBV27; 7 bases align to TRBD1. Germline-derived CDR1 and CDR2 are MNHEY and SMNVEV (reference sequence). V was clipped by 6 bases and J by 7 bases; unmatched bases: 14. The CDR3 is 15 residues long. In DNA form, the CDR3 reads TGTGCCAGCAGCCCGAGGGACAGTAGGACGGGTGGCTACACCTTC. Its protein product is CASSPRDSRTGGYTF.

The rearrangement uses TRBV28 and TRBJ1-5; D uncertain. Germline V lookup: CDR1 MDHEN, CDR2 SYDVKM. The CDR3 is 16 residues long. V lost 5 bases and J 0 bases, leaving 14 bases between the germline ends. Here the CDR3 DNA reads TGTGCCAGCAGTCCCTCGGACGGATATAGCAATCAGCCCCAGCATTTT. It is translated as CASSPSDGYSNQPQHF.

This clone was observed a few times. This chain connects TRBV7-9 to TRBJ2-7; D remains ambiguous. V lost 5 bases and J lost 2, with 16 bases in between. Per the germline V gene, CDR1 is SEHNR and CDR2 is FQNEAQ (reference sequence). This CDR3 comprises 15 residues. The CDR3 region has the DNA TGTGCCAGCAGCCCCGGATCCTCCCCAGCCTACGAGCAGTACTTC. Its translation: CASSPGSSPAYEQYF.

J is TRBJ1-5 and V is TRBV6-6, with D possibly matching TRBD1 (5 bases). Germline-derived CDR1 and CDR2 are MNHNY and SVGAGI (reference sequence). The CDR3 has 13 amino acids. Trimming shortened V by 5 bases and J by 6 bases, and 11 bases separated the two germline ends. In DNA form, the CDR3 reads TGTGCCAGCAGTCCCCACGGGGGTCAGCCCCAGCATTTT. Amino acids: CASSPHGGQPQHF.

The chain couples TRBV21-1 to TRBJ1-5. TRBV21-1 is noted as a pseudogene. The length of the CDR3 is 12 residues. The CDR3 region is CASIRPNQPQHF. CDR3 nucleotides: TGTGCCAGCATTCGTCCGAATCAGCCCCAGCATTTT.

The V and J genes are TRBV5-5 and TRBJ1-2; TRBD1 agrees at 9 bases. CDR3 length equals 15 residues. The V segment lost 0 bases and the J segment 6 bases; nucleotides outside the gene matches: 6. Germline V gene data show CDR1 as SGHKS and CDR2 as YYEKEE (reference sequence). CDR3 protein: CASSLAPGQGNGYTF. CDR3 in DNA: TGTGCCAGCAGCTTGGCCCCCGGACAGGGGAATGGCTACACCTTC.